This T cell receptor delta chain was recorded in a study of gamma-delta chains in newborns, infants, children. Study-level information: Microbial exposure reportedly drives polyclonal innate γδ T cell expansion after birth.

Germline CDR1 is GEAIGNYY and CDR2 is EKD. The CDR3 consists of 21 residues. This clone was counted a few times. Since a much larger clone is just one base distant, this may be a read error. TCRdb re-called the reads with CATT. The table records 5,800 or so delta-chain clones, about 0.43% of them present only once. The source material was blood. This chain uses TRDV2 with TRDJ3; 12 bases map to TRDD3. This TCR was recovered from a child who was a newborn, infant or young child, either healthy, febrile or measles-vaccinated (not recorded which). This CDR3 reads CACDTLYWGIPSSWDARQMFF. The CDR3 DNA reads TGTGCCTGTGACACTTTGTACTGGGGGATACCCTCCTCCTGGGACGCCCGACAGATGTTTTTC.